The entry below describes one TCR beta chain. Its matching antigen is unknown. Together with a sample-barcoded 5' primer, a J-beta primer mix was included in a second PCR lasting about 6 to 11 cycles. TCRdb re-called the 5' RACE reads through MiXCR, storing one row per CDR3 protein. The table records roughly 550,000 distinct CDR3 sequences, 20% to 30% of them present only once. Extractions gave at least 5.5 micrograms of total RNA per sample. This sample is part of a study of blood T cells in healthy people across ages. Study findings and constraints: Diversity estimated from one million T cells was considered an underestimate.

V was pared by 0 bases and J by 6 bases, with 10 bases between. Germline V gene sequence: CDR1 MGHRA, CDR2 YSYEKL. The CDR3 is 14 residues long. The same data also went into a second study, on T cells of mothers and their children.

This sequence joins TRBV4-1 and TRBJ2-3, with D maybe TRBD2 (5 bases). The clonotype originates from a boy aged 10-17 years in good health. Sequencing was performed on blood. The CDR3 here is CASSQEGLDDTQYF. CDR3 nucleotides: TGCGCCAGCAGCCAAGAAGGACTCGACGATACGCAGTATTTT.